The present entry profiles one TCR beta chain with its context. The data derive from a study of OX40 agonist ivuxolimab in advanced cancers. This CDR3 spans 13 amino acids. Unmatched junction bases numbered 7, after V lost 3 bases and J lost 7 bases. From germline, CDR1 is GTSNPN and CDR2 SVGIG (reference sequence). Here immunoSEQ multiplex PCR was the method, and the copy in TCRdb shows in-frame clones only, minus some. The sample yields some 74,000 clones, approximately 94% seen once. The chain is built from TRBV30 and TRBJ2-7; 9 bases line up with TRBD1. The sequence came from an adult with an advanced solid tumor such as melanoma, head and neck, liver or kidney cancer. The sample in question was CD4+ or CD8+ T cells sorted from blood, obtained in a trial of the OX40 agonist ivuxolimab. CDR3 sequence reads: CAWRDGQGSEQYF. Written as DNA, the CDR3 is TGTGCCTGGAGGGATGGACAGGGGTCAGAGCAGTACTTC.